This T cell receptor beta chain was sequenced for a study of control samples from healthy donors and cancer patients. Assay: immunoSEQ multiplex PCR; the TCRdb copy retains only in-frame clones and omits some. This repertoire shows around 140,000 clones, 90% to 95% found once; its top ten account for about 5.8%. Germline CDR1 is MDHEN and CDR2 is SYDVKM. This CDR3 has 15 amino acids. V was shortened by 4 bases and J by 5 bases, with 17 bases between the two germline ends. J is TRBJ2-5 and V is TRBV28; possible D gene TRBD2, 6 bases. This receptor was obtained from a man younger than 30 in good health. Sequenced sample: blood. CDR3 in DNA: TGTGCCAGCAGTTCACCCTCTACTAGCTCGGAGACCCAGTACTTC. Protein product: CASSSPSTSSETQYF.